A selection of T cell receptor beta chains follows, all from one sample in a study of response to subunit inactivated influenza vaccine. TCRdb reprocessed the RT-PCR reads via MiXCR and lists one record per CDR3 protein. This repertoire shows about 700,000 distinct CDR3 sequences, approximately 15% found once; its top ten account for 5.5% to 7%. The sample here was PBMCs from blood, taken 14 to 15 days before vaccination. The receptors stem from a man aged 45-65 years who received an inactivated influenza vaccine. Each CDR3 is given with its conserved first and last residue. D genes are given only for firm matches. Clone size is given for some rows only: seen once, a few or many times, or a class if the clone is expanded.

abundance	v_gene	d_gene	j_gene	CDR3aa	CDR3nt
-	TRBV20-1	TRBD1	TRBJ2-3	CSAPTGGSLGTDTQYF	TGCAGTGCTCCTACAGGGGGGAGCTTAGGCACAGATACGCAGTATTTT
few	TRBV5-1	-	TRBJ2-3	CASSLLWGQSTDTQYF	TGCGCCAGCAGCTTGCTATGGGGACAAAGCACAGATACGCAGTATTTT
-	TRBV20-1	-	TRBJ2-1	CSTQLTRSYNEQFF	TGCAGTACCCAGTTGACGCGATCCTACAATGAGCAGTTCTTC
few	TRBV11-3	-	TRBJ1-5	CAGQTGPQHF	TGTGCCGGACAAACAGGGCCCCAGCATTTT
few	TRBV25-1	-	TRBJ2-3	CASTRDRPLTDTQYF	TGTGCCAGCACACGTGACAGGCCCCTCACAGATACGCAGTATTTT
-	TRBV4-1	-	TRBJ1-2	CASSLHYGTEYGYTF	TGCGCCAGCAGCCTACATTACGGGACGGAATATGGCTACACCTTC
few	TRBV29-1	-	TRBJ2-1	CSARGLVDNEQFF	TGCAGCGCCCGCGGACTGGTTGACAATGAGCAGTTCTTC
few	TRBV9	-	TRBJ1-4	CASSAKATNEKLFF	TGTGCCAGCAGCGCCAAAGCAACTAATGAAAAACTGTTTTTT
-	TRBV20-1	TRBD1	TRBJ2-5	CSARERQGAQTQYF	TGCAGTGCTAGAGAGAGACAGGGTGCACAGACCCAGTACTTC
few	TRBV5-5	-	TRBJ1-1	CASSRTVQSQMNTEAFF	TGTGCCAGCAGCAGGACAGTCCAAAGTCAAATGAACACTGAAGCTTTCTTT
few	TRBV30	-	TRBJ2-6	CAWIGGRSPSGANVLTF	TGTGCCTGGATCGGGGGCAGATCACCCTCTGGGGCCAACGTCCTGACTTTC
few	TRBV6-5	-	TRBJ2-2	CASSYSRVRRPNTGELFF	TGTGCCAGCAGTTACTCGAGGGTGCGGCGGCCCAACACCGGGGAGCTGTTTTTT
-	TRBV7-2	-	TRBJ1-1	CASSLLFEAFF	TGTGCCAGCAGCTTACTCTTTGAAGCTTTCTTT
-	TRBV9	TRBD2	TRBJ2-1	CASSVFPSGNEQFF	TGTGCCAGCAGCGTATTTCCTAGCGGGAATGAGCAGTTCTTC
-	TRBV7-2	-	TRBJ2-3	CASSLAILDSTDTQYF	TGTGCCAGCAGCTTAGCTATACTAGACAGCACAGATACGCAGTATTTT
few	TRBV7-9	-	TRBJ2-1	CASSRERVKQFF	TGTGCCAGCAGTAGGGAGCGGGTAAAGCAGTTCTTC
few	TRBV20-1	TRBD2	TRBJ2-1	CSARPAGRGYNEQFF	TGCAGTGCTAGACCAGCGGGAAGGGGCTACAATGAGCAGTTCTTC
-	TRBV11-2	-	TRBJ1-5	CASSSQGSNQPQHF	TGTGCCAGCAGCTCCCAGGGCAGCAATCAGCCCCAGCATTTT
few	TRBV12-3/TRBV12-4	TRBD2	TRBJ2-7	CASTSTSGESSYEQYF	TGTGCCAGCACCTCGACTAGCGGGGAGAGCTCCTACGAGCAGTACTTC
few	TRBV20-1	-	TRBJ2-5	CSASPPGLETQYF	TGCAGTGCTAGTCCCCCAGGGCTAGAGACCCAGTACTTC
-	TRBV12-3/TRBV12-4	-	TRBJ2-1	CASNRESYNEQFF	TGTGCCAGCAACAGGGAGTCCTACAATGAGCAGTTCTTC
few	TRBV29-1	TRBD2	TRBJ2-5	CSVGLAMTETQYF	TGCAGCGTTGGACTAGCGATGACAGAGACCCAGTACTTC
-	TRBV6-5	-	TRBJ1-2	CASSYYSGGYGYTF	TGTGCCAGCAGTTATTATTCCGGGGGCTATGGCTACACCTTC
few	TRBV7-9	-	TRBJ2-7	CASSQFSEQYF	TGTGCCAGCAGCCAATTCTCTGAGCAGTACTTC
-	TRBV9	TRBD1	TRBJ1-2	CASSAPRDRVWSGYTF	TGTGCCAGCAGCGCGCCCCGAGACAGGGTCTGGAGTGGCTACACCTTC
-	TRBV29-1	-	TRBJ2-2	CSVARDTGELFF	TGCAGCGTTGCCAGGGACACCGGGGAGCTGTTTTTT
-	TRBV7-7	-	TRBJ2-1	CASSPGTYDNEQFF	TGTGCCAGCAGCCCCGGGACGTACGACAATGAGCAGTTCTTC
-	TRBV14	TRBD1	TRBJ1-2	CASSPGQLLYGYTF	TGTGCCAGCAGCCCGGGACAGTTACTCTATGGCTACACCTTC
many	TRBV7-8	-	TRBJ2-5	CASSVNEQETQYF	TGTGCCAGCAGTGTAAATGAGCAAGAGACCCAGTACTTC
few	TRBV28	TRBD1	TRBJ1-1	CASGTGRVKNTEAFF	TGTGCCAGTGGGACAGGGCGTGTTAAGAACACTGAAGCTTTCTTT
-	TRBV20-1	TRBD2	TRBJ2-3	CSAFDTSGSTDTQYF	TGCAGTGCTTTCGACACTAGCGGGAGCACAGATACGCAGTATTTT
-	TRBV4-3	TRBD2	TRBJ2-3	CASSQGIEGLAADTQYF	TGCGCCAGCAGCCAAGGAATAGAGGGACTAGCAGCAGATACGCAGTATTTT
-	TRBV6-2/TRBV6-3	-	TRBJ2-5	CASSYGWNWGETQYF	TGTGCCAGCAGTTACGGGTGGAATTGGGGAGAGACCCAGTACTTC
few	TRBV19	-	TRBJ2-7	CASSIQASYEQYF	TGTGCCAGTAGTATACAGGCTAGCTACGAGCAGTACTTC
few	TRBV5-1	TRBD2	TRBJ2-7	CASRDTSAYEQYF	TGCGCCAGCAGGGATACTAGCGCCTACGAGCAGTACTTC
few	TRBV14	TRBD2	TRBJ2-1	CASSLGAAGKQFF	TGTGCCAGCAGCCTCGGGGCAGCGGGAAAGCAGTTCTTC
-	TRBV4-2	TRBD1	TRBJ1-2	CASSRRGGTGESSGYTF	TGTGCCAGCAGCCGGAGAGGTGGGACAGGGGAATCTAGCGGCTACACCTTC
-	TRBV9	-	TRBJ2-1	CASSVATGVPYQEQFF	TGTGCCAGCAGCGTAGCCACGGGGGTCCCCTATCAGGAGCAGTTCTTC
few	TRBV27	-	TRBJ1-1	CASSLVSGSTEAFF	TGTGCCAGCAGTTTAGTCTCTGGGAGCACTGAAGCTTTCTTT
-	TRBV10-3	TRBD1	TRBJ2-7	CAISEQTGTGAVQYF	TGTGCCATCAGTGAACAGACCGGGACAGGGGCCGTGCAGTACTTC
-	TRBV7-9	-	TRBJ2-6	CASSLILSGANVLTF	TGTGCCAGCAGCTTAATACTCTCTGGGGCCAACGTCCTGACTTTC
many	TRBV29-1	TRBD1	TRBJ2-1	CSTQGAGNEQFF	TGCAGCACCCAGGGGGCGGGAAATGAGCAGTTCTTC
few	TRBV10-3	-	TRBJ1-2	CAISEVGGGYGYTF	TGTGCCATCAGTGAAGTTGGAGGGGGCTATGGCTACACCTTC